This TCR beta chain was found in a study of blood T cell repertoires in COVID-19. The V and J ends lost 2 bases and 5 bases respectively, with 13 bases between them. The CDR3 has 15 amino acids. Germline V gene data show CDR1 as SGDLS and CDR2 as YYNGEE. The repertoire was sequenced with immunoSEQ multiplex PCR; TCRdb's copy has only in-frame clones and lacks some. Of 100,000 to 120,000 clones listed, approximately 67% are singletons. Source material: peripheral blood. This TCR derives from a woman aged 55-69 years with acute or convalescent COVID-19. This chain connects TRBV9 to TRBJ1-4; possible D gene TRBD1, 6 bases. CDR3 sequence (DNA): TGTGCCAGCAGCGTCAAACAGGGTTTAAATGAAAAACTGTTTTTT. Translating it yields CASSVKQGLNEKLFF.